This T cell receptor beta chain was captured in a study of cytomegalovirus exposure and HLA in healthy donors. Looking at the study overall: Tens of millions of unique TCRs from HLA-typed donors were held in an early release of data.

Study outcomes and limitations: Several of the most significant clusters appeared linked to common viral pathogens, based on a later analysis. Later analysis identified 16,951 TCR beta sequences associated with HLA alleles, using a false discovery rate threshold of 0.05.

The study ran its PCR with 60 Vbeta and 13 Jbeta primers. Profiled with immunoSEQ multiplex PCR; TCRdb holds only in-frame clones, not every one. The repertoire consists of around 120,000 clones, with roughly 80% occurring once and the leading ten covering 30%. The donors comprised healthy bone marrow donors. CDR1 is MNHEY, CDR2 SVGAGI, per germline. The CDR3 spans 13 residues. V dropped 4 bases and J dropped 5 bases, with 12 bases sitting between them. A remark on this clone: Its cognate antigen is unknown.

The sample taken for sequencing was PBMCs. The chain links TRBV6-5 to TRBJ2-7, with a tentative D call TRBD2 (6 bases). The receptor comes from a man aged 55 to 69 in good health and CMV-seropositive. Here the CDR3 reads CASSWGDRDEQYF. The DNA for the CDR3 is TGTGCCAGCAGTTGGGGGGATCGGGACGAGCAGTACTTC.